This entry is about one T cell receptor (beta chain). The CDR3 contains 15 residues. The V and J ends lost 4 bases and 4 bases, in that order; junction bases with no gene match: 7. Germline V gene data show CDR1 as SGHDN and CDR2 as FVKESK. The entry originates in a study of blood T cell repertoires in COVID-19. The authors' processing: Reference gene primers were amplified, and this amplification served to estimate nucleated cell counts. TCRdb's copy holds only in-frame clones and misses some; the assay was immunoSEQ multiplex PCR. The DNA gave D and trimming, while V, J and clone size come from that table. The table includes about 150,000 clones, approximately 80% detected once.

This chain connects TRBV14 to TRBJ1-2, with 9 bases aligning to TRBD1. The sequencing sample was made of peripheral blood. The TCR sequence derives from a woman aged 45 to 65 with acute or convalescent COVID-19. The CDR3 loop is CASSPSGTGSYGYTF. The CDR3, as DNA: TGTGCCAGCAGCCCTTCCGGGACAGGGTCCTATGGCTACACCTTC.